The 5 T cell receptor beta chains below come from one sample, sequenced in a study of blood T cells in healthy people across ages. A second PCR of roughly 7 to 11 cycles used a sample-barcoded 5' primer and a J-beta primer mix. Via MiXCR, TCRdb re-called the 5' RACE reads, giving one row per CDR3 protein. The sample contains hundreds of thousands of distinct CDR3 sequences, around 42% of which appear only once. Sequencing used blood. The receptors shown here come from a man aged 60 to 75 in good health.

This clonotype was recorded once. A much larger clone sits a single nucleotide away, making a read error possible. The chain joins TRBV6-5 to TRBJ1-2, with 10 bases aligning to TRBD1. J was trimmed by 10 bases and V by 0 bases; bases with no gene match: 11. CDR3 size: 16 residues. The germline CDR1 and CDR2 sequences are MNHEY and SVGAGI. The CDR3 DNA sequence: TGTGCCAGCAGTTACTCTACGGGACAGGGGATTGATGACTACACCTTC. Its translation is CASSYSTGQGIDDYTF.

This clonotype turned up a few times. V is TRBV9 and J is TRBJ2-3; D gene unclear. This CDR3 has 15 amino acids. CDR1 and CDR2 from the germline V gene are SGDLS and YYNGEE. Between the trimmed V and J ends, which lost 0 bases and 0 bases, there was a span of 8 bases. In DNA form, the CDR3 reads TGTGCCAGCAGCGTAGACGGGTTGAGCACAGATACGCAGTATTTT. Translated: CASSVDGLSTDTQYF.

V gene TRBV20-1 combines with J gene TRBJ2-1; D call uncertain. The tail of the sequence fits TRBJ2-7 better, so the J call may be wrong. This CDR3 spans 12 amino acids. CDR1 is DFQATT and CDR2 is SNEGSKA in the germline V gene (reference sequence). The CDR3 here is CSARDLRNEQYF. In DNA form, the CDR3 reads TGCAGTGCTAGAGATTTGAGGAATGAGCAGTACTTC.

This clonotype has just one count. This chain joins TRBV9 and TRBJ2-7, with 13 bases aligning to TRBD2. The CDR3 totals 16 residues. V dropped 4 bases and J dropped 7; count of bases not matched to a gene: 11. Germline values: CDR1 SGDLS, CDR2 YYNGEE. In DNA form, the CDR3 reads TGTGCCAGCAGCCCCAGGACTAGCGGGGGTCTGGGGGAGCAGTACTTC. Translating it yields CASSPRTSGGLGEQYF.

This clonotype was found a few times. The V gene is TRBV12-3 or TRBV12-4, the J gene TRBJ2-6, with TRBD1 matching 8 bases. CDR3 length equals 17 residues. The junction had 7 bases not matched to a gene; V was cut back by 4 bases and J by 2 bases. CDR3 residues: CASSSPTGVTGANVLTF. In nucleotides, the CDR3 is TGTGCCAGCAGTTCACCGACAGGGGTAACTGGGGCCAACGTCCTGACTTTC.